This passage covers 23 T cell receptor beta chains from one sample sequenced in a study of shared T cell receptors in the human thymus. Some clones are missing from TCRdb's copy, which holds only in-frame ones; the method was immunoSEQ multiplex PCR. The sample lists approximately 490,000 clones; around 78% were seen once. This sample was also put to use in a study of human thymus T cells.

The sequenced material came from thymocytes. The receptors stem from a boy younger than two with a congenital heart defect.

The gene calls are TRBV28 and TRBJ2-7; 10 nucleotides match TRBD2. Germline CDR1 and CDR2: MDHEN and SYDVKM. The trim removed 5 bases at V and 3 bases at J, leaving 13 bases unmatched. The CDR3 has 17 residues. CDR3 protein: CASSPPPAGGDLYEQYF. DNA for the CDR3: TGTGCCAGCAGTCCCCCGCCAGCGGGAGGGGATCTCTACGAGCAGTACTTC.

The chain recombines TRBV4-2 with TRBJ2-3, with 12 bases lining up with TRBD2. The length of the CDR3 is 17 residues. Germline CDR1 LGHNA, CDR2 YNFKEQ. J gave up 4 bases and V 4 bases, and 9 bases lay outside the gene matches. As DNA, the CDR3 is TGTGCCAGCAGCCCAAGGACTAGCGGGAAGGTCGCAGATACGCAGTATTTT. This codes for CASSPRTSGKVADTQYF.

The chain recombines TRBV29-1 with TRBJ2-7, with D perhaps TRBD1 (6 bases). Germline V gene lookup returns CDR1 SQVTM and CDR2 ANQGSEA. The CDR3 runs to 14 residues. V lost 6 bases, J lost 2 bases, and 17 bases lay in between. The CDR3 is CSVSAGQQAYEQYF. The CDR3 DNA reads as TGCAGCGTCTCCGCCGGACAGCAAGCCTACGAGCAGTACTTC.

The chain carries TRBV29-1 and TRBJ2-5, with 12 bases lining up with TRBD2. V gave up 1 base and J gave up 5 bases; unmatched junction bases: 14. Germline V gives CDR1 SQVTM, CDR2 ANQGSEA. CDR3 length equals 18 residues. The CDR3 DNA reads TGCAGCGTTGAAGGGACCAAGACTAGCGGGAGTCCGGGGGAGACCCAGTACTTC. This gives the protein CSVEGTKTSGSPGETQYF.

This chain joins TRBV28 and TRBJ1-2; perhaps TRBD1 as D (6 bases). CDR1 is MDHEN, CDR2 SYDVKM, per germline. V dropped 4 bases and J dropped 1 base, with 16 bases sitting between them. The CDR3 is 16 residues long. CDR3 sequence (DNA): TGTGCCAGCAGTTCTCCTAGGACAGAGATTAACTATGGCTACACCTTC. This gives the protein CASSSPRTEINYGYTF.

Here the CDR3 DNA reads TGTGCCACCAGCAGACTAGAGGCTGAAGCTTTCTTT. Encoded protein: CATSRLEAEAFF. This chain links TRBV15 with TRBJ1-1, with D hard to call. The CDR3 runs to 12 residues. Trimming cost V 2 bases and J 6 bases, with 7 bases left between them. Germline values: CDR1 LNHNV, CDR2 YYDKDF (reference sequence).

V gene TRBV7-8 combines with J gene TRBJ2-3; no reliable D call. V shed 4 bases and J shed 0 bases, with 11 bases lying between them. Germline V lookup: CDR1 SGHVS, CDR2 FQNEAQ. The CDR3 totals 15 residues. The CDR3 DNA reads TGTGCCAGCAGCTCAGCAGCTAGAAGCACAGATACGCAGTATTTT. Translated: CASSSAARSTDTQYF. The full variable domain, in which reference TRBV7-8 and TRBJ2-3 provide the parts outside the CDR3, is GAGVSQSPRYKVAKRGQDVALRCDPISGHVSLFWYQQALGQGPEFLTYFQNEAQLDKSGLPSDRFFAERPEGSVSTLKIQRTQQEDSAVYLCASSSAARSTDTQYFGPGTRLTVL.

The chain employs TRBV5-4 and TRBJ2-7, with TRBD2 matching 11 bases. The CDR3 totals 17 residues. Trimming cost V 2 bases and J 1 base; bases outside gene matches: 8. Germline V gives CDR1 SGHNT, CDR2 YYREEE (reference sequence). CDR3 nucleotides: TGTGCCAGCAGCTTAGGACCGATAGCGGGAGGGTCCTACGAGCAGTACTTC. Its protein is CASSLGPIAGGSYEQYF.

V gene TRBV7-9 combines with J gene TRBJ1-1; D not certain. V was trimmed by 1 base and J by 7 bases, leaving 10 bases between them. This CDR3 comprises 13 residues. From germline, CDR1 is SEHNR and CDR2 FQNEAQ (reference sequence). CDR3 sequence reads: CASSLVADYEAFF. CDR3 DNA sequence: TGTGCCAGCAGCTTAGTGGCAGACTATGAAGCTTTCTTT.

This clone was observed a few times. The rearrangement uses TRBV13 and TRBJ1-1, with D perhaps matching TRBD1 (5 bases). Germline V gene sequence: CDR1 PRHDT, CDR2 FYEKMQ (reference sequence). This CDR3 has 15 amino acids. With 1 base removed from V and 0 bases from J, the gap between germline ends came to 9 bases. In DNA form, the CDR3 reads TGTGCCAGCAGCTTAGAATCAGGGATGAACACTGAAGCTTTCTTT. It codes for CASSLESGMNTEAFF.

This clone has only one observation. This chain connects TRBV19 to TRBJ2-7, with TRBD1 matching 9 bases. This CDR3 comprises 14 residues. V trimming: 1 base; J trimming: 3 bases; junction bases outside the gene matches: 1. Germline V gene sequence: CDR1 LNHDA, CDR2 SQIVND (reference sequence). The DNA for the CDR3 is TGTGCCAGTAGTATAGGGGACAGGGACTACGAGCAGTACTTC. Protein product: CASSIGDRDYEQYF.

The chain uses TRBV4-3 and TRBJ2-7, with TRBD2 identical over 9 bases. The CDR3 is made up of 16 amino acids. After removal of 0 bases from V and 5 bases from J, the junction contained 8 bases not matched to a gene. Germline loops: CDR1 LGHNA, CDR2 YSLEER. CDR3 region: CASSQEFASGKDEQYF. The CDR3 nucleotides are TGCGCCAGCAGCCAAGAATTTGCTAGCGGGAAAGACGAGCAGTACTTC.

The chain employs TRBV11-1 and TRBJ2-5; no clear D. V lost 5 bases and J 1 base, leaving 2 bases between the germline ends. The CDR3 length is 11 residues. The germline V gene has CDR1 SGHAT and CDR2 FQDESV (reference sequence). The CDR3 region has the DNA TGTGCCAGCAGCCGCCAAGAGACCCAGTACTTC. It specifies CASSRQETQYF.

The V gene is TRBV27, the J gene TRBJ2-3; a possible D gene is TRBD2 (5 bases). CDR1 is MNHEY, CDR2 SMNVEV, per germline (reference sequence). V lost 0 bases and J 4 bases, leaving 20 bases between the germline ends. The CDR3 totals 18 residues. Written as DNA, the CDR3 is TGTGCCAGCAGTTTATCGTCCAAGAGCGGACGGGCCCCAGATACGCAGTATTTT. Translation: CASSLSSKSGRAPDTQYF.

This clone came up once. The chain links TRBV30 to TRBJ1-4, with a weak D call TRBD1 (6 bases). Trimming shortened V by 0 bases and J by 8 bases, and 19 bases separated the two germline ends. The CDR3 sequence is 16 residues long. From germline, CDR1 is GTSNPN and CDR2 SVGIG (reference sequence). CDR3 sequence (DNA): TGTGCCTGGAGTGTACAGGGCCGGGGGGTTGCGGAAAAACTGTTTTTT. Protein product: CAWSVQGRGVAEKLFF.

The chain links TRBV27 to TRBJ1-5, with 7 bases aligning to TRBD1. J gave up 2 bases and V 5 bases, and 12 bases lay outside the gene matches. This CDR3 contains 17 residues. Germline loops: CDR1 MNHEY, CDR2 SMNVEV (reference sequence). The CDR3 DNA reads as TGTGCCAGCAGTGCCCGCGGTGCGCAGGGGGGCAATCAGCCCCAGCATTTT. Its translation: CASSARGAQGGNQPQHF.

The chain is built from TRBV30 and TRBJ2-1; 7 bases fit TRBD1. Germline CDR1 reads GTSNPN; CDR2 reads SVGIG (reference sequence). The trim removed 0 bases at V and 8 bases at J, leaving 19 bases unmatched. The CDR3 spans 18 residues. DNA for the CDR3: TGTGCCTGGAGTGTACACGACAGGGACCGAAGATATGGGGATGAGCAGTTCTTC. Amino acid sequence: CAWSVHDRDRRYGDEQFF.

This clone has just a few counts. This chain uses TRBV5-4 with TRBJ2-7, with TRBD2 identical over 8 bases. CDR1 is SGHNT and CDR2 is YYREEE in the germline V gene (reference sequence). Germline trimming cut 4 bases from V and 7 bases from J; bases unmatched to any gene: 16. The CDR3 is 16 amino acids. The CDR3 nucleotides are TGTGCCAGCAGCGCGGCGGGACTAGAGGGAGTAGAAGAGCAGTACTTC. It yields the protein CASSAAGLEGVEEQYF.

The rearrangement joins TRBV13 to TRBJ1-1; D might be TRBD1 (5 bases). V gave up 4 bases and J gave up 0 bases, with 12 bases separating them. In germline, CDR1 is PRHDT, CDR2 FYEKMQ (reference sequence). The CDR3 totals 15 residues. The CDR3 region has the DNA TGTGCCAGCAGCTGCAGGGAGGTCATGAACACTGAAGCTTTCTTT. Translated: CASSCREVMNTEAFF.

This rearrangement joins TRBV4-1 to TRBJ2-3; TRBD1 might be the D (5 bases). Germline V gene sequence: CDR1 MGHRA, CDR2 YSYEKL. The CDR3 runs 14 residues. V lost 0 bases, J lost 4 bases, and 8 bases lay in between. The DNA of the CDR3 is TGCGCCAGCAGCCAAGAACCAGGGTCAGATACGCAGTATTTT. It encodes CASSQEPGSDTQYF.

V is TRBV4-3 and J is TRBJ1-5; 7 bases align to TRBD1. V dropped 0 bases and J dropped 9; count of bases not matched to a gene: 11. Germline loops: CDR1 LGHNA, CDR2 YSLEER. The CDR3 spans 16 residues. The CDR3 is CASSQEVEGARGPQHF. The CDR3 DNA reads as TGCGCCAGCAGCCAAGAGGTCGAGGGGGCCCGAGGGCCCCAGCATTTT.

The genes are TRBV7-9 and TRBJ2-5, with TRBD1 as a possible D gene (5 bases). CDR1 and CDR2 (germline): SEHNR, FQNEAQ (reference sequence). The CDR3 has 16 amino acids. V was trimmed by 5 bases and J by 0 bases, leaving 16 bases between them. This CDR3 is CASSRLGLGDQETQYF. CDR3 DNA: TGTGCCAGCAGCCGCCTGGGGCTAGGGGACCAAGAGACCCAGTACTTC.

The sample holds one count of this clone. The V and J genes are TRBV20-1 and TRBJ2-7; no clear D. V lost 2 bases, J lost 6 bases, and 8 bases lay in between. The V gene's germline CDR1 is DFQATT and CDR2 SNEGSKA (reference sequence). This CDR3 region has 11 residues. CDR3 protein: CSARKRSEQYF. The CDR3 coding sequence is TGCAGTGCTAGAAAGAGATCCGAGCAGTACTTC.